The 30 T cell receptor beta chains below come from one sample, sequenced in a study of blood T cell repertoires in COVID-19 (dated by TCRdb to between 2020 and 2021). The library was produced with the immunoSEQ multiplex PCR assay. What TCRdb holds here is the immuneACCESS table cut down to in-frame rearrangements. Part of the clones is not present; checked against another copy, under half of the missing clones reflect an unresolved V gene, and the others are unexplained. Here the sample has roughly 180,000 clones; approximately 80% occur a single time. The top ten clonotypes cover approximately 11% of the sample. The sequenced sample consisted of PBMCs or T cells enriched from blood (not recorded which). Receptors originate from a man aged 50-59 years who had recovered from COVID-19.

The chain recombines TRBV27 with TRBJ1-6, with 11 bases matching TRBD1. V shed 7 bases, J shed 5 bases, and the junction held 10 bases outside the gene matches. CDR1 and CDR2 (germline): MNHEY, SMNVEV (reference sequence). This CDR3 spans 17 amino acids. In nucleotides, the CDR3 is TGTGCCAGCATGGGACAGGGGGTCCCTGTTCATAATTCACCCCTCCACTTT. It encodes CASMGQGVPVHNSPLHF.

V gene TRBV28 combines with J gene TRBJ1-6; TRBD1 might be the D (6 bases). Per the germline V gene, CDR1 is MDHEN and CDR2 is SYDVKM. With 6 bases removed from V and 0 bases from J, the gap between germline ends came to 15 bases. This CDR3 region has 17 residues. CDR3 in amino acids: CASSPPDSSSYNSPLHF. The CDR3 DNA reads TGTGCCAGCAGCCCTCCGGACAGCAGCTCCTATAATTCACCCCTCCACTTT.

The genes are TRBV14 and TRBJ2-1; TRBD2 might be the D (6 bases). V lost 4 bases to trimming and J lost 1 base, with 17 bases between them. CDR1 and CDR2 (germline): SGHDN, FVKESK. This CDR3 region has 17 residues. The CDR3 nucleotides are TGTGCCAGCAGCCTCTTCTCAGGGACTGGTTCCTACAATGAGCAGTTCTTC. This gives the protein CASSLFSGTGSYNEQFF.

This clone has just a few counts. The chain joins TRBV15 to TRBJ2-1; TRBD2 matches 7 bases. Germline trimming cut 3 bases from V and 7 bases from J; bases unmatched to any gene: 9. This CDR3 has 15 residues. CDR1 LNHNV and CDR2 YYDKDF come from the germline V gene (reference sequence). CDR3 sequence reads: CATSSSGGSSNEQFF. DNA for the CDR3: TGTGCCACCAGCAGCTCCGGGGGGTCGAGTAATGAGCAGTTCTTC.

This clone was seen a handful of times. CDR3 in amino acids: CASSPTTGGTETQYF. CDR3 nucleotide sequence: TGTGCCAGCTCACCTACCACAGGGGGTACGGAGACCCAGTACTTC. The genes are TRBV18 and TRBJ2-5; 8 bases are a match to TRBD1. V trimming: 3 bases; J trimming: 5 bases; junction bases outside the gene matches: 8. The CDR3 sequence is 15 residues long. Per the germline V gene, CDR1 is KGHSH and CDR2 is LQKENI.

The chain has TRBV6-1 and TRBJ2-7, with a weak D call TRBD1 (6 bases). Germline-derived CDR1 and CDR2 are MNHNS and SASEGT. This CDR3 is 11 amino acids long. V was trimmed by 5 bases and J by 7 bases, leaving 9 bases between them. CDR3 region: CASSSGQEQYF. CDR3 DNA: TGTGCCAGCAGTTCAGGACAGGAGCAGTACTTC.

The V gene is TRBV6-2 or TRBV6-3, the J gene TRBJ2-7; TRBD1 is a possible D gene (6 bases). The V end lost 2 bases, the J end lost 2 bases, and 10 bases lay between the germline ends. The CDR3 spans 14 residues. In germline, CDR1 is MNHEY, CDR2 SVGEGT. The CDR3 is CASSYGDTTYEQYF. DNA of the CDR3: TGTGCCAGCAGTTACGGGGACACTACCTACGAGCAGTACTTC.

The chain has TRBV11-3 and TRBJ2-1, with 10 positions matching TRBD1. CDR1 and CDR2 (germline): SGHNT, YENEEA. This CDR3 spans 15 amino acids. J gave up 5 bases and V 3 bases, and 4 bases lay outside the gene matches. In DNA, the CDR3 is TGTGCCAGCAGCTTGGGACAGGGGACCCACAATGAGCAGTTCTTC. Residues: CASSLGQGTHNEQFF.

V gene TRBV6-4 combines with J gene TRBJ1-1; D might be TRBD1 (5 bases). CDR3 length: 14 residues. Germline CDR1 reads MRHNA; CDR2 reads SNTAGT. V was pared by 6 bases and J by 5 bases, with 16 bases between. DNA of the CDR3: TGTGCCAGCAGACCTTCGGGGGGTTTAACTGAAGCTTTCTTT. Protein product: CASRPSGGLTEAFF.

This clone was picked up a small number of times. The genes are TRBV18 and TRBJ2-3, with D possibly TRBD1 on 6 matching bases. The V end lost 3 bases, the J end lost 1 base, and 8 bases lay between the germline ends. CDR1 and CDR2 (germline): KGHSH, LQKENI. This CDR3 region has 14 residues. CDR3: CASSPGQRTDTQYF. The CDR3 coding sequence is TGTGCCAGCTCACCGGGACAACGCACAGATACGCAGTATTTT.

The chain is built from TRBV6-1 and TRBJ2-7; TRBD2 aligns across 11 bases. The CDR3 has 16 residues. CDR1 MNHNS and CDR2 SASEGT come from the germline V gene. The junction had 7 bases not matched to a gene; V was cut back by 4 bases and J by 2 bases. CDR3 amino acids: CASSGGTSGRTYEQYF. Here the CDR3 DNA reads TGTGCCAGCAGTGGCGGGACTAGCGGACGAACCTACGAGCAGTACTTC.

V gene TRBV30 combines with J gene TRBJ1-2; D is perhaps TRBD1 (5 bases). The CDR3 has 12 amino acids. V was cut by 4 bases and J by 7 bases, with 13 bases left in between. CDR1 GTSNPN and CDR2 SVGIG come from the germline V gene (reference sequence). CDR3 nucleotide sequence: TGTGCCTGGAACGTGGCCGGGGGTGGCTACACCTTC. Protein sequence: CAWNVAGGGYTF.

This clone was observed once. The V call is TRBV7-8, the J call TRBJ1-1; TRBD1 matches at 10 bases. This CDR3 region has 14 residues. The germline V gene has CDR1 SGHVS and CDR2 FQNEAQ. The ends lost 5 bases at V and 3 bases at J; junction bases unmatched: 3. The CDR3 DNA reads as TGTGCCAGCAGCCGGGACAGGGGAGACACTGAAGCTTTCTTT. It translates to CASSRDRGDTEAFF.

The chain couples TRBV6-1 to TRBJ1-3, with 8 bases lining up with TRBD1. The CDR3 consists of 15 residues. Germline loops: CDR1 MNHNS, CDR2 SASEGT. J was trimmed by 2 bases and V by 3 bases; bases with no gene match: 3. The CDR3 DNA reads TGTGCCAGCAGTGACATACAGGGGGCTGGAAACACCATATATTTT. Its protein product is CASSDIQGAGNTIYF.

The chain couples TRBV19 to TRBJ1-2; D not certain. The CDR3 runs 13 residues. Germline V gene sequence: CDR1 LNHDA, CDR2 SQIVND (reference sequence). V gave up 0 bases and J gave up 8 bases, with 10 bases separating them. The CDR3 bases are TGTGCCAGTAGTATAGACGACGTCGGGGGCTACACCTTC. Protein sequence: CASSIDDVGGYTF.

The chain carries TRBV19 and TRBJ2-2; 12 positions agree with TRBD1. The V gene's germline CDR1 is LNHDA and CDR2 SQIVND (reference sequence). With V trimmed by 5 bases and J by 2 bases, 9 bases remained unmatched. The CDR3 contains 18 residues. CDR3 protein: CASSFDRDRGLNTGELFF. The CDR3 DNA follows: TGTGCCAGTAGTTTCGACCGGGACAGGGGGCTCAACACCGGGGAGCTGTTTTTT.

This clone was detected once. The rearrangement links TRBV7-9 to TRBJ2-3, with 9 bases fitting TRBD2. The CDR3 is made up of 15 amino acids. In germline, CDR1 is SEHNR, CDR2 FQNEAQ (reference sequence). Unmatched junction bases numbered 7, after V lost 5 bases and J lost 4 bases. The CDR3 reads CASSPLGTSSDTQYF. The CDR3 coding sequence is TGTGCCAGCAGCCCTCTCGGGACTAGCTCAGATACGCAGTATTTT.

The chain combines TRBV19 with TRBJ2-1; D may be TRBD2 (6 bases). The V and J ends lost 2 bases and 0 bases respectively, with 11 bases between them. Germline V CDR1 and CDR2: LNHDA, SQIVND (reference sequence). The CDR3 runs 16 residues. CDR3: CASSINRGSSYNEQFF. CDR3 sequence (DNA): TGTGCCAGTAGTATAAACCGGGGGAGCTCCTACAATGAGCAGTTCTTC.

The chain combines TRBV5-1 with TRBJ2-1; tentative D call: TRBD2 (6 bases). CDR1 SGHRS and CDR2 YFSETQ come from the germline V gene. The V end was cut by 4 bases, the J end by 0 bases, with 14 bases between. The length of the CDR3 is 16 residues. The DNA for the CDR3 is TGCGCCAGCAGCGGGGGACTTGAAAGCTCCTACAATGAGCAGTTCTTC. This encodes CASSGGLESSYNEQFF. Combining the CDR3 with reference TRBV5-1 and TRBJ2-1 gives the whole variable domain KAGVTQTPRYLIKTRGQQVTLSCSPISGHRSVSWYQQTPGQGLQFLFEYFSETQRNKGNFPGRFSGRQFSNSRSEMNVSTLELGDSALYLCASSGGLESSYNEQFFGPGTRLTVL.

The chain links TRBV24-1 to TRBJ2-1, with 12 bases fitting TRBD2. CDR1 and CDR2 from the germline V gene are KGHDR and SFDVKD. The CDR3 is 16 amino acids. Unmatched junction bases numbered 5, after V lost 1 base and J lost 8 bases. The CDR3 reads CATSDFPSGGAHEQFF. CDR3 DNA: TGTGCCACCAGTGATTTTCCTAGCGGGGGGGCCCATGAGCAGTTCTTC.

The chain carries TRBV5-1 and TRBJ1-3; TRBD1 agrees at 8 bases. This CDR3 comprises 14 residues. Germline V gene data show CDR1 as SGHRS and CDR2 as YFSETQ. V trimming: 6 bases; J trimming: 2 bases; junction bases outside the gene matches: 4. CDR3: CASNAGGTGNTIYF. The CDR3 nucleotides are TGCGCCAGCAATGCAGGGGGCACTGGAAACACCATATATTTT.

Here the CDR3 reads CASSSGQYNSPLHF. Here the CDR3 DNA reads TGTGCCAGCAGCTCGGGACAGTATAATTCACCCCTCCACTTT. This chain links TRBV7-8 with TRBJ1-6; 7 bases are shared with TRBD1. Germline trimming cut 4 bases from V and 4 bases from J; bases unmatched to any gene: 1. Germline V gene data show CDR1 as SGHVS and CDR2 as FQNEAQ. There are 14 residues in the CDR3.

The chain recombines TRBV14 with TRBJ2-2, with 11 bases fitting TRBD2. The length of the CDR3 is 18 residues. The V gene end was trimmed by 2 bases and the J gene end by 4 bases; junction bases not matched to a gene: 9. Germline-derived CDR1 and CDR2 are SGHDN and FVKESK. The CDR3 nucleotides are TGTGCCAGCAGCCAAAGACTAGCGGGGAAGCCCTTCACCGGGGAGCTGTTTTTT. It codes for CASSQRLAGKPFTGELFF.

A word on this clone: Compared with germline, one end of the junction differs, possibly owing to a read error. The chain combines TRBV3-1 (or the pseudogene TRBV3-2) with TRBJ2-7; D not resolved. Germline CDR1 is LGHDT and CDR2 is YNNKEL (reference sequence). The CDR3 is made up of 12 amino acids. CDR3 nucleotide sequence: TGTGCCAGCAGCCAATCCGGGTCAGCTTCCTTCTTC. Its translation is CASSQSGSASFF.

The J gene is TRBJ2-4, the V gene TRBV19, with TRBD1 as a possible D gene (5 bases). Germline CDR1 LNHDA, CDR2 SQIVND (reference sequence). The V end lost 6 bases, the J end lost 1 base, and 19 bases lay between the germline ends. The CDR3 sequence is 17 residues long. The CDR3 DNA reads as TGTGCCAGTAGACGGTCTGGATCTCCAGGGGCCAAAAACATTCAGTACTTC. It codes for CASRRSGSPGAKNIQYF.

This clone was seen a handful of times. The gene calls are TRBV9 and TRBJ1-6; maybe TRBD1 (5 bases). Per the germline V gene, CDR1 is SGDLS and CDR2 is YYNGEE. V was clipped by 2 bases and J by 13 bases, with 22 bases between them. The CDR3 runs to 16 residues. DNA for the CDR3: TGTGCCAGCAGCGTCGACGGGGGACCGAAGCCACCGCCCCTCCACTTT. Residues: CASSVDGGPKPPPLHF. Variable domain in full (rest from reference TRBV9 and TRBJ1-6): DSGVTQTPKHLITATGQRVTLRCSPRSGDLSVYWYQQSLDQGLQFLIQYYNGEERAKGNILERFSAQQFPDLHSELNLSSLELGDSALYFCASSVDGGPKPPPLHFGNGTRLTVT.

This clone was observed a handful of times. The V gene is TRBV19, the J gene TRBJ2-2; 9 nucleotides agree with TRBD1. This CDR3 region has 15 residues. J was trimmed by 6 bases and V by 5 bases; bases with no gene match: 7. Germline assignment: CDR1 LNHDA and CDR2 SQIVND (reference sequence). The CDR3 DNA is TGTGCCAGTAGTCTAAACAGGGGGCATCCCGGGGAGCTGTTTTTT. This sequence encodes CASSLNRGHPGELFF.

The CDR3 coding sequence is TGTGCCACCAGTGATTCCCTCAGCGGGAACTATGGCTACACCTTC. Its protein is CATSDSLSGNYGYTF. This chain uses TRBV24-1 with TRBJ1-2; no reliable D call. The CDR3 covers 15 residues. Germline V gives CDR1 KGHDR, CDR2 SFDVKD. V shed 2 bases and J shed 2 bases, with 11 bases lying between them.

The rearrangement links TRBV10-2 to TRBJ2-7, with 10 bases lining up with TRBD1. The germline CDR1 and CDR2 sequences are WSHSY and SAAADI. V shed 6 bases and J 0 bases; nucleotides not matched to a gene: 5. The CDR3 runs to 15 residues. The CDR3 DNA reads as TGCGCCAGCAGACCCAGGACAGGGGGCTCCTACGAGCAGTACTTC. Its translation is CASRPRTGGSYEQYF.

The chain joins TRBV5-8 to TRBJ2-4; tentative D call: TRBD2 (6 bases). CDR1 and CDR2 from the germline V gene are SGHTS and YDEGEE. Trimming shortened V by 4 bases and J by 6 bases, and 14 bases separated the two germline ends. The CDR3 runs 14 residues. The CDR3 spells CASSPTRDSNIQYF. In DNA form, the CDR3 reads TGTGCCAGCAGCCCGACAAGGGACTCAAACATTCAGTACTTC.